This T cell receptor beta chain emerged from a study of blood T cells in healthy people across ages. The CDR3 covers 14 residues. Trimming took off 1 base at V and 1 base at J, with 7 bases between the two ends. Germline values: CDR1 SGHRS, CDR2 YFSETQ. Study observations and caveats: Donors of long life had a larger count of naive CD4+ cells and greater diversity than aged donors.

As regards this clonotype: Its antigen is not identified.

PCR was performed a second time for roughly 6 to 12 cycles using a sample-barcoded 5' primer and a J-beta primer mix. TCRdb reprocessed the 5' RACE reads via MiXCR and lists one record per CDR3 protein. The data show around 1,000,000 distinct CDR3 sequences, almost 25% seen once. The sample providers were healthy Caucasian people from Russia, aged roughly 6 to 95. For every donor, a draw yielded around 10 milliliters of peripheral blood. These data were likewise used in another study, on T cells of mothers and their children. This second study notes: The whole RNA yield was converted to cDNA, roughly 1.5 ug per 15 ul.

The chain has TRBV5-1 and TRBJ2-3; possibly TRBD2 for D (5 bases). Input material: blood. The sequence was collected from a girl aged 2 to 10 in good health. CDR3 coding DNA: TGCGCCAGCAGCTTGAATAGCGGCACAGATACGCAGTATTTT. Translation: CASSLNSGTDTQYF.